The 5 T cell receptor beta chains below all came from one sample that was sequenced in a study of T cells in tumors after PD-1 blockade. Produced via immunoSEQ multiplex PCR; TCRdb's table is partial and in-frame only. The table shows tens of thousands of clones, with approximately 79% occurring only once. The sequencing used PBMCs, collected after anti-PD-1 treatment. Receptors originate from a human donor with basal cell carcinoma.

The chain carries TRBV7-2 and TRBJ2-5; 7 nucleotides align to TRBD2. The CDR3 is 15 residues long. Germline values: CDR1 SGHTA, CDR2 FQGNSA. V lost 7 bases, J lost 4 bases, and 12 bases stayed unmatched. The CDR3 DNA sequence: TGTGCCAGCACCTTGGGAGCGGGGAGGACAGAGACCCAGTACTTC. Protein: CASTLGAGRTETQYF.

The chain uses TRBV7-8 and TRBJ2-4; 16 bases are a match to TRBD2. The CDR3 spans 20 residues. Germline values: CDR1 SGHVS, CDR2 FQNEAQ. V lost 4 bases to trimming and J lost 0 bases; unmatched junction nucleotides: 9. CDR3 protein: CASSSGTSGGAYLAKNIQYF. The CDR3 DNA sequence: TGTGCCAGCAGCTCGGGGACTAGCGGGGGGGCCTATCTAGCCAAAAACATTCAGTACTTC.

CDR3 bases: TGTGCCACCCTTAGGGGGCTGAGCACAGATACGCAGTATTTT. Its protein product is CATLRGLSTDTQYF. The chain uses TRBV2 and TRBJ2-3; 7 bases are a match to TRBD1. Trimming at V came to 10 bases and at J to 0 bases, leaving 7 bases not matched to a gene. Germline assignment: CDR1 SNHLY and CDR2 FYNNEI. This CDR3 contains 14 residues.

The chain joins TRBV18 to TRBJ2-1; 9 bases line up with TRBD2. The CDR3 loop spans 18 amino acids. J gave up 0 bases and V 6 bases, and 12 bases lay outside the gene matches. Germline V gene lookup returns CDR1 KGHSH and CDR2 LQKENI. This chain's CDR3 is CASSQLRSGGNSYNEQFF. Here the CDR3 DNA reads TGTGCCAGCTCCCAACTAAGGAGCGGGGGGAACTCCTACAATGAGCAGTTCTTC.

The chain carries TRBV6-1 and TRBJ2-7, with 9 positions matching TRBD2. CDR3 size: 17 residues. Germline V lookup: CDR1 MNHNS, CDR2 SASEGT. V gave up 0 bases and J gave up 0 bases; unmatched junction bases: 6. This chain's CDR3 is CASSEARPSGASYEQYF. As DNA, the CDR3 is TGTGCCAGCAGTGAAGCTCGGCCTAGCGGGGCCTCCTACGAGCAGTACTTC.